Listed below are T cell receptor beta chains from one sample, sequenced in a study of T cell responses to AZD1222 COVID-19 vaccine. Using immunoSEQ multiplex PCR, the repertoire was profiled, and TCRdb retains in-frame clones only, with some absent. The sample consists of about 34,000 clones, approximately 80% of them appearing once. The source was peripheral blood, collected 28 days after the second AZD1222 dose. These receptors were obtained from an adult who received the AZD1222 COVID-19 vaccine. Both conserved end residues are part of each CDR3. A D gene is named only where the DNA matches it firmly. Expanded clones are given a class, and other clones once, few, many or no size at all.

j_call d_call v_call clone_size cdr3_nt cdr3_aa
TRBJ2-5 TRBD2 TRBV27 NA TGTGCCAGCACACCATCGGGACTAGCGGGAGGAGAGACCCAGTACTTC CASTPSGLAGGETQYF
TRBJ1-2 TRBD1 TRBV29-1 NA TGCAGCGTCGGGTCGGGACAGGGTCTCTATGGCTACACCTTC CSVGSGQGLYGYTF
TRBJ1-1 TRBD1 TRBV5-6 once TGTGCCACAACAGGGGGCGCCGGGAACACTGAAGCTTTCTTT CATTGGAGNTEAFF
TRBJ1-1 NA TRBV7-9 NA TGTGCCAGCAGCCCCTACTTCTCTGTGGGGAGGGATGGTTTCACTGAAGCTTTCTTT CASSPYFSVGRDGFTEAFF
TRBJ1-2 TRBD1 TRBV5-4 NA TGTGCCAGCAGCTTGGGGGGACAGGGATTTCGGTATGGCTACACCTTC CASSLGGQGFRYGYTF
TRBJ2-3 TRBD2 TRBV19 NA TGTGCCAGTACGACTAGCGGTCGCACAGATACGCAGTATTTT CASTTSGRTDTQYF
TRBJ1-2 TRBD1 TRBV3-1/TRBV3-2 NA TGTGCCAGCAGCCAAGACCCTGACAGGGGAGGCTACACCTTC CASSQDPDRGGYTF
TRBJ1-2 NA TRBV7-9 NA TGTGCCAGCAGCTTGGGGGACATCTATGGCTACACCTTC CASSLGDIYGYTF
TRBJ2-7 NA TRBV5-1 few TGCGCCAGCAGCGCCGACAGAACCTACGAGCAGTACTTC CASSADRTYEQYF
TRBJ2-7 TRBD2 TRBV19 NA TGTGCCAGTAGTCGCACATCGGGGGGGACCTACGAGCAGTACTTC CASSRTSGGTYEQYF
TRBJ1-1 NA TRBV6-5 once TGTGCCAGCAGCTCCCAGGGAACTGGGAACACTGAAGCTTTCTTT CASSSQGTGNTEAFF
TRBJ2-7 NA TRBV4-1 few TGCGCCAGCAGCCAAGAAGGATTCGGGGGCGAGCAGTACTTC CASSQEGFGGEQYF
TRBJ2-2 NA TRBV11-1 NA TGTGCCAGCAGCTTGACGGGAGCGAACACCGGGGAGCTGTTTTTT CASSLTGANTGELFF
TRBJ2-7 NA TRBV11-2 few TGTGCCAGCAGCACACGACAGTCCTACGAGCAGTACTTC CASSTRQSYEQYF
TRBJ2-7 NA TRBV11-2 few TGTGCCAGCAGCTTAGATTTTGGGGACCCCTCTCTCGAGCAGTACTTC CASSLDFGDPSLEQYF
TRBJ1-5 NA TRBV6-5 NA TGTGCCAGCAGTAACGGACCGCGGACTCCCCAGCATTTT CASSNGPRTPQHF
TRBJ2-2 NA TRBV6-2/TRBV6-3 NA TGTGCCAGCAGTTTTCTAAGAGCAGGGGCCGGGGAGCTGTTTTTT CASSFLRAGAGELFF
TRBJ1-2 NA TRBV15 NA TGTGCCACCAGCAGAGCGAGGGATGTAATAGATGGCTACACCTTC CATSRARDVIDGYTF
TRBJ1-4 NA TRBV4-2 NA TGTGCCAGCAGCCAAGACGAAAAACTGTTTTTT CASSQDEKLFF
TRBJ1-4 TRBD1 TRBV27 NA TGTGCCAGCAGTCCCTGGACAGGGGGCTCAACTAATGAAAAACTGTTTTTT CASSPWTGGSTNEKLFF
TRBJ1-2 NA TRBV24-1 NA TGTGCCACCAGTGACGGTCCTCGGGGCTACACCTTC CATSDGPRGYTF
TRBJ1-3 TRBD1 TRBV6-2/TRBV6-3 NA TGTGCCAGCAGTTACTCCGGGACAGCTGGAAACACCATATATTTT CASSYSGTAGNTIYF
TRBJ2-7 TRBD2 TRBV3-1/TRBV3-2 few TGTGCCAGCAGCCAATTTAGCGGGGGCTCCGAGCAGTACTTC CASSQFSGGSEQYF
TRBJ1-5 NA TRBV24-1 few TGTGCCACCAGTGACCATGACTTAACCCCCCAGCATTTT CATSDHDLTPQHF
TRBJ2-1 NA TRBV7-3 NA TGTGCCAGCACCATGACGTCGACCGGGGAGCAGTTCTTC CASTMTSTGEQFF
TRBJ2-3 NA TRBV6-5 NA TGTGCCAGCAGTTACTCCTCCGGGGGAGGTCGAGATACGCAGTATTTT CASSYSSGGGRDTQYF
TRBJ1-1 NA TRBV25-1 NA TGTGCCAGCATTAGGTCGGGGAACACTGAAGCTTTCTTT CASIRSGNTEAFF
TRBJ2-1 TRBD2 TRBV7-2 NA TGTGCCAGCAGCTTAGGTCCTAGCGGGAGCCCCAATGAGCAGTTCTTC CASSLGPSGSPNEQFF
TRBJ2-1 NA TRBV18 NA TGTGCCAGCTCACCACGGGGCGGCTTCAGCTCCTACAATGAGCAGTTCTTC CASSPRGGFSSYNEQFF
TRBJ1-4 NA TRBV19 NA TGTGCCAGTAGTACCGGGACACCGGACGAAAAACTGTTTTTT CASSTGTPDEKLFF
TRBJ1-5 TRBD1 TRBV7-3 NA TGTGCCAGCAGCCGGGACAGGGGTCAGCCCCAGCATTTT CASSRDRGQPQHF
TRBJ2-2 TRBD2 TRBV5-4 NA TGTGCCAGCAGCTTGGCCGGGGGGGCCCACGGGGAGCTGTTTTTT CASSLAGGAHGELFF
TRBJ1-6 TRBD1 TRBV5-1 NA TGCGCCAGCAGCCCGGGACAGGGGACAAGTTCACCCCTCCACTTT CASSPGQGTSSPLHF
TRBJ2-5 NA TRBV19 once TGTGCCAGTAGTTTTCGTGGCAGCGAAGAGACCCAGTACTTC CASSFRGSEETQYF
TRBJ1-2 TRBD1 TRBV13 once TGTGCCAGCAGCATCGGGACAGGGAACTATGGCTACACCTTC CASSIGTGNYGYTF
TRBJ2-3 TRBD2 TRBV11-2 few TGTGCCAGCAGCTTAGGAGGTAGTCTAGCGGGCACAGATACGCAGTATTTT CASSLGGSLAGTDTQYF
TRBJ2-3 NA TRBV6-4 few TGTGCCAGCAGTGACGTGGCGGGCACAGATACGCAGTATTTT CASSDVAGTDTQYF
TRBJ1-4 NA TRBV6-1 NA TGTGCCAGCAGTGAAACGTTGGACCCCGGAGAAAAACTGTTTTTT CASSETLDPGEKLFF
TRBJ1-4 TRBD1 TRBV3-1/TRBV3-2 NA TGTGCCAGCAGCCACGGGACAGGGGGTGAAAAACTGTTTTTT CASSHGTGGEKLFF
TRBJ1-4 NA TRBV2 NA TGTGCCAGCAGAGTCGGACAAGGGACGAACAAACTGTTTTTT CASRVGQGTNKLFF
TRBJ1-3 TRBD1 TRBV6-5 NA TGTGCCAGCAGCCTGGACAGGGACCCTGGAAACACCATATATTTT CASSLDRDPGNTIYF
TRBJ1-5 NA TRBV19 NA TGTGCCAGTACAGGACAGCCTAATCAGCCCCAGCATTTT CASTGQPNQPQHF
TRBJ1-1 NA TRBV27 NA TGTGCCAGCACCTCCTTCAGTATGAACACTGAAGCTTTCTTT CASTSFSMNTEAFF
TRBJ2-3 TRBD2 TRBV3-1/TRBV3-2 NA TGTGCCAGCAGCAACGGACTAGGACCAGCTCAGGGCAAAACTAGCACAGATACGCAGTATTTT CASSNGLGPAQGKTSTDTQYF
TRBJ2-1 TRBD2 TRBV7-2 NA TGTGCCAGCAGCTTCAGACTAGCGGGGGCAACTGAGCAGTTCTTC CASSFRLAGATEQFF
TRBJ2-5 NA TRBV4-1 NA TGCGCCAGCAGCCAAGTTGAGATTGGGGAGACCCAGTACTTC CASSQVEIGETQYF
TRBJ2-3 NA TRBV29-1 NA TGCAGCGTTGGCAGTTGGGCAGATACGCAGTATTTT CSVGSWADTQYF
TRBJ2-7 TRBD2 TRBV11-2 NA TGTGCCAGCAGCTTAATTCTGGGACTAGCGGGGAACCAGTACTTC CASSLILGLAGNQYF
TRBJ2-4 TRBD1 TRBV18 NA TGTGCCAGCTCACCTCGGACAGGGGGGATCAAAAACATTCAGTACTTC CASSPRTGGIKNIQYF
TRBJ2-7 TRBD2 TRBV19 NA TGTGCCAGTAGTATGGGCGGCGGGGGCTCCTACGAGCAGTACTTC CASSMGGGGSYEQYF
TRBJ1-4 NA TRBV5-5 NA TGTGCCAGCAGCCCACAGGGCCGGAATGAAAAACTGTTTTTT CASSPQGRNEKLFF
TRBJ2-2 TRBD1 TRBV3-1/TRBV3-2 few TGTGCCAGCAGCCCGGACAGGGGGGCCGGGGAGCTGTTTTTT CASSPDRGAGELFF
TRBJ1-3 NA TRBV4-3 few TGCGCCAGCAGCCAAGATGTTGAGGGGGAGTCTGGAAACACCATATATTTT CASSQDVEGESGNTIYF
TRBJ2-5 NA TRBV5-8 NA TGTGCCAGCAGCTGGGAGGGGGGAACCCAGTACTTC CASSWEGGTQYF
TRBJ2-7 NA TRBV6-4 NA TGTGCCAGCAGGCCCCAACGCAGGCCCTACGAGCAGTACTTC CASRPQRRPYEQYF
TRBJ1-1 NA TRBV5-1 NA TGCGCCAGCAGCTTAGACCTAACTGCCAACACTGAAGCTTTCTTT CASSLDLTANTEAFF
TRBJ1-2 TRBD1 TRBV7-3 medium-sized TGTGCCAGCAGCTTAGGACAGGGCTATGGCTACACCTTC CASSLGQGYGYTF
TRBJ1-4 NA TRBV19 NA TGTGCCAGTAGTGTGACGCCGGCAACTAATGAAAAACTGTTTTTT CASSVTPATNEKLFF
TRBJ2-1 NA TRBV24-1 NA TGTGCCACCAGTGATTACCGGGCCTCGTCGCTTAATGAGCAGTTCTTC CATSDYRASSLNEQFF